The clone carrying this TCR beta chain was seen at least ten times. The sample originates from a study of T cell repertoires in cytomegalovirus infection. For the study at large: Public TCR beta signatures indicated both CMV infection and matching HLA type.

In TCRdb, the reads were re-called with MiXCR into one record per CDR3 protein. The table shows about 300,000 distinct CDR3 sequences, with around 10% occurring only once. The CDR3 is 13 residues long. V gave up 6 bases and J gave up 2 bases; unmatched junction bases: 6. Germline CDR1 and CDR2: SQVTM and ANQGSEA. The receptor's source is a human donor in good health (CMV status not recorded). Some clones in this sample may be carry-over from other donors' samples. The V gene is TRBV29-1, the J gene TRBJ1-2, with 7 nucleotides matching TRBD1. Sequenced sample: PBMCs. CDR3 amino acids: CSVEGGQNYGYTF. In nucleotides, the CDR3 is TGCAGCGTCGAGGGGGGACAGAACTATGGCTACACCTTC.